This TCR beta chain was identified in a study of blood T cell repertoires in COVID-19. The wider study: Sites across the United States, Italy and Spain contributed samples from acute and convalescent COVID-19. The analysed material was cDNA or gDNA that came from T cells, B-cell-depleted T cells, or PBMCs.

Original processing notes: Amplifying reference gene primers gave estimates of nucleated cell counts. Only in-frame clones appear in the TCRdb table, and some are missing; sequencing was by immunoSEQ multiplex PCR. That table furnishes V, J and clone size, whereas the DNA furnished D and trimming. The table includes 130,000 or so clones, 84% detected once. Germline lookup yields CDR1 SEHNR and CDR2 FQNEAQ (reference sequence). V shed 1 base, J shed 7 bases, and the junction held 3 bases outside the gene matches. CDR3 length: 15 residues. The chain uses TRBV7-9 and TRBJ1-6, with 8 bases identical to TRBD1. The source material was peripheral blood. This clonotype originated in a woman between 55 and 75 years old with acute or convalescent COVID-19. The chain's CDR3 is CASSLGTGPNSPLHF. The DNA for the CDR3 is TGTGCCAGCAGCTTAGGGACAGGGCCAAATTCACCCCTCCACTTT.